Many counts were recorded for the clone carrying this TCR beta chain. The antigen is not known. The sample is drawn from a study of T-cell reconstitution after alpha-beta-depleted transplantation in children. Points from the study as a whole: Newly produced T cells mostly accounted for T-cell counts and diversity one year post-transplant. There were reportedly several hundred expanded graft clones from which alpha-beta T cells came about two months after transplant. Surviving thymic progenitors and recipient T cells were the source of high TCRbeta diversity at day 60 in some patients.

V lost 5 bases to trimming and J lost 0 bases; unmatched junction nucleotides: 10. Germline V CDR1 and CDR2: LGHNA, YNFKEQ. This CDR3 is built from 18 residues. The TCRbeta library was prepared with unique molecular identifiers. From the PCR reads, TCRdb called clonotypes with MiXCR, one entry per CDR3 protein. The table has over 100,000 distinct CDR3 sequences, about 8% seen once; the top ten hold less than 20%. The receptor comes from a boy between 2 and 10 years old with acute lymphoblastic leukemia, due to receive a stem cell transplant. This chain links TRBV4-2 with TRBJ2-3, with 11 bases that match TRBD2. The sample here was PBMCs, taken before TCRalphabeta/CD19-depleted stem cell transplant. The chain's CDR3 is CASSSRTSGSSSTDTQYF. Written as DNA, the CDR3 is TGTGCCAGCAGCAGCAGGACTAGCGGGTCCTCTAGCACAGATACGCAGTATTTT.